This TCR beta chain is from a study of blood T cells in healthy people across ages. CDR1 and CDR2 (germline): MNHEY, SVGAGI. The CDR3 has 14 amino acids. Trimming cost V 2 bases and J 4 bases, with 12 bases left between them. Then a second PCR, running roughly 7 to 11 cycles, was carried out with a sample-barcoded 5' primer and a J-beta primer mix. A single record per CDR3 protein comes from TCRdb applying MiXCR to the 5' RACE reads. In the table there are approximately 780,000 distinct CDR3 sequences, 20% to 30% of which are singletons. Findings and limits, study-wide: Calculation of diversity from one million T cells yielded estimates considered to be underestimates.

This clonotype was counted only a few times. Its antigen is unidentified. Another study also made use of these data, one on T cells of mothers and their children. Turning to that study: The people who donated were a few healthy Caucasian mothers and their six children.

Material for sequencing was blood. The V call is TRBV6-5, the J call TRBJ2-7, with a tentative D call TRBD1 (7 bases). The sequence derives from a boy aged 5-17 years in good health. CDR3: CASSYAQGGYEQYF. The CDR3 DNA sequence: TGTGCCAGCAGTTACGCTCAGGGGGGATACGAGCAGTACTTC.